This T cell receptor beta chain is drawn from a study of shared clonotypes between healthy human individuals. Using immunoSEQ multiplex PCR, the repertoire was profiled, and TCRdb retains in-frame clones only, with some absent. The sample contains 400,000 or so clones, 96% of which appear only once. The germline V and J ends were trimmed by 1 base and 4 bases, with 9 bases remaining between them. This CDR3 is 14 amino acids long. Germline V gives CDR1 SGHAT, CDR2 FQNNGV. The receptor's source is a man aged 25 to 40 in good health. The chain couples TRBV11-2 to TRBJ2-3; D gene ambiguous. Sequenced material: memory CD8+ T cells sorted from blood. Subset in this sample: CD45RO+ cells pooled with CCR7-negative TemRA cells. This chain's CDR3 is CASSLVGSPDTQYF. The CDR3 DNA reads TGTGCCAGCAGCTTAGTGGGCAGTCCAGATACGCAGTATTTT.